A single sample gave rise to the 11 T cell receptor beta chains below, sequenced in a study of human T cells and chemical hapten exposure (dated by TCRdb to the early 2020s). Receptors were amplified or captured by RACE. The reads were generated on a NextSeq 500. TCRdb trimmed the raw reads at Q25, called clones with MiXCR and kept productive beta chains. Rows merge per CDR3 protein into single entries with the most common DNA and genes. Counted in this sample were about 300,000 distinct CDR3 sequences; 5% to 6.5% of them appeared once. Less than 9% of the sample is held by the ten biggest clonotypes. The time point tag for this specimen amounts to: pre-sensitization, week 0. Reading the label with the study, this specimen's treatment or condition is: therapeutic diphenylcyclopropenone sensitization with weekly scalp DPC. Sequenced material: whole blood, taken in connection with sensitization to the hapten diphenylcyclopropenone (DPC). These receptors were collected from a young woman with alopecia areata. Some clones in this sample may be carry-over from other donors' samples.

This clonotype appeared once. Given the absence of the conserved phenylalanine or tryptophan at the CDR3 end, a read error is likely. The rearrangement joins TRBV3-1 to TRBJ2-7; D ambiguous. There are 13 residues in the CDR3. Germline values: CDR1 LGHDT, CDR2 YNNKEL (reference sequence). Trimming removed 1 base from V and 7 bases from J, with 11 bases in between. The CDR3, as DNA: TGTGCCAGCAGCCAAGTAGGAGACAAGGAGCAGTACCTC. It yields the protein CASSQVGDKEQYL.

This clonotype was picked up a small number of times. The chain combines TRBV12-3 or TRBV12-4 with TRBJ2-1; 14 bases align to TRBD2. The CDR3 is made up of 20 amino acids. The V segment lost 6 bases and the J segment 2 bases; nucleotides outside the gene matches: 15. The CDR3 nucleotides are TGTGCCAGCAGGGCATATGGACTAGCGGGGGGACATAAACCCTACAATGAGCAGTTCTTC. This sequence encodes CASRAYGLAGGHKPYNEQFF.

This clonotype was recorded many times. The CDR3 DNA follows: TGTGCCAGCCGGGGGGCCGGGGAGCTGTTTTTT. Protein: CASRGAGELFF. This chain connects TRBV27 to TRBJ2-2, with 7 nucleotides matching TRBD2. Germline V gene data show CDR1 as MNHEY and CDR2 as SMNVEV (reference sequence). This CDR3 spans 11 amino acids. V was pared by 8 bases and J by 6 bases, with 0 bases of the junction left unmatched.

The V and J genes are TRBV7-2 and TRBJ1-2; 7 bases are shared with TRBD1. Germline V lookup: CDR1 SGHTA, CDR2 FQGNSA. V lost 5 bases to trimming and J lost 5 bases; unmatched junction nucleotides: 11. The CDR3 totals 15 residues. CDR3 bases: TGTGCCAGCAGCCGAACAGGGGCCAACTTGTATGGCTACACCTTC. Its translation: CASSRTGANLYGYTF.

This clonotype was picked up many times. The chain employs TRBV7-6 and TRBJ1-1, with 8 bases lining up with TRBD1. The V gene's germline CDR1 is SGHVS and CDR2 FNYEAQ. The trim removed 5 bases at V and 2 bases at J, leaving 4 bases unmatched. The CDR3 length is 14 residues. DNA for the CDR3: TGTGCCAGCAGCCTGACAGGGGATAACACTGAAGCTTTCTTT. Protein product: CASSLTGDNTEAFF. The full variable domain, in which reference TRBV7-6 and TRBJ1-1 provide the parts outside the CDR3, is GAGVSQSPRYKVTKRGQDVALRCDPISGHVSLYWYRQALGQGPEFLTYFNYEAQQDKSGLPNDRFSAERPEGSISTLTIQRTEQRDSAMYRCASSLTGDNTEAFFGQGTRLTVV.

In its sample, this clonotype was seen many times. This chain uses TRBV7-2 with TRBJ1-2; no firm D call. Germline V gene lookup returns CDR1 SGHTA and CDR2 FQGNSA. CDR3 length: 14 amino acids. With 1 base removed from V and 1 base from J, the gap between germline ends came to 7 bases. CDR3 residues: CASSLGSINYGYTF. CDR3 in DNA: TGTGCCAGCAGCTTAGGTTCCATTAACTATGGCTACACCTTC.

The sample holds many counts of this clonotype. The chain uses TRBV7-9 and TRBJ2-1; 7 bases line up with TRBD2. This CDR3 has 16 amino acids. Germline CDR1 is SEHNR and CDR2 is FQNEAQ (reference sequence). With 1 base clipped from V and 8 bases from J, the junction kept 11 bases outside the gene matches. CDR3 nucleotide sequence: TGTGCCAGCAGCTTAGGCTCGACGGGGGGAGATTATGAGCAGTTCTTC. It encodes CASSLGSTGGDYEQFF. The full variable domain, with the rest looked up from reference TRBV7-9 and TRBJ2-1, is DTGVSQNPRHKITKRGQNVTFRCDPISEHNRLYWYRQTLGQGPEFLTYFQNEAQLEKSRLLSDRFSAERPKGSFSTLEIQRTEQGDSAMYLCASSLGSTGGDYEQFFGPGTRLTVL.

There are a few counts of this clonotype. CDR3 in amino acids: CASSVGQGYGYTF. Written as DNA, the CDR3 is TGTGCCAGCAGTGTGGGACAGGGCTATGGCTACACCTTC. The V gene is TRBV12-3 or TRBV12-4, the J gene TRBJ1-2, with 9 bases fitting TRBD1. The junction had 2 bases not matched to a gene; V was cut back by 5 bases and J by 4 bases. The CDR3 loop spans 13 amino acids.

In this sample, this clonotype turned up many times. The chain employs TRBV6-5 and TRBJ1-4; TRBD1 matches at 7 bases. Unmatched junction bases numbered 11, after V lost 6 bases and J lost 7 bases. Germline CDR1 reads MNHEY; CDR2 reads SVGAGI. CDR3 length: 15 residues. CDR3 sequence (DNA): TGTGCCAGCAGCCCTACACAGGGGCGGGTTGAAAAACTGTTTTTT. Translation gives CASSPTQGRVEKLFF.

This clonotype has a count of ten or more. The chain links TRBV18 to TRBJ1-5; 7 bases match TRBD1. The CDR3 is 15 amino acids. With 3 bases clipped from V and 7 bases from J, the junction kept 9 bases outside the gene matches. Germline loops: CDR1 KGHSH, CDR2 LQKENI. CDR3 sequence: CASSPSGQRQQPQHF. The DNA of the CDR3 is TGTGCCAGCTCACCTTCGGGACAGAGACAACAGCCCCAGCATTTT.

The DNA of the CDR3 is TGTGCCAGCAGTTACAGTGTGAACTCTGGAAACACCATATATTTT. Its translation is CASSYSVNSGNTIYF. V usage is TRBV6-5 and J usage is TRBJ1-3; D ambiguous. Trimming took off 2 bases at V and 0 bases at J, with 8 bases between the two ends. The CDR3 runs to 15 residues. From germline, CDR1 is MNHEY and CDR2 SVGAGI.